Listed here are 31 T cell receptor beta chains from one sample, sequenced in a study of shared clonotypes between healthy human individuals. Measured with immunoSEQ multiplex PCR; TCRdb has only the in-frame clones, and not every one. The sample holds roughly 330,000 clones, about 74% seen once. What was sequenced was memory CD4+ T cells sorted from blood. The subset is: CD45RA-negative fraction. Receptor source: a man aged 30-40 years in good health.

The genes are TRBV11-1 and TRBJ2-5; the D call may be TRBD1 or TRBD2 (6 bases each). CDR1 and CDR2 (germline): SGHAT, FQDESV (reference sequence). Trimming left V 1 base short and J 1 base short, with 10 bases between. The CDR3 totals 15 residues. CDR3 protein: CASSLGGARQETQYF. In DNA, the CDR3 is TGTGCCAGCAGCTTAGGGGGGGCCCGCCAAGAGACCCAGTACTTC.

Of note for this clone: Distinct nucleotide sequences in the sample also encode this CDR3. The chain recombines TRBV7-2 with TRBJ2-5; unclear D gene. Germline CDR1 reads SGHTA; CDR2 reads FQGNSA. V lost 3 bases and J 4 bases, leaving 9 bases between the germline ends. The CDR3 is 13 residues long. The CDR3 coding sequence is TGTGCCAGCAGCTTGTCCCTAGGAGAGACCCAGTACTTC. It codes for CASSLSLGETQYF. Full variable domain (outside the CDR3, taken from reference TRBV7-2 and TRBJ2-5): GAGVSQSPSNKVTEKGKDVELRCDPISGHTALYWYRQSLGQGLEFLIYFQGNSAPDKSGLPSDRFSAERTGGSVSTLTIQRTQQEDSAVYLCASSLSLGETQYFGPGTRLLVL.

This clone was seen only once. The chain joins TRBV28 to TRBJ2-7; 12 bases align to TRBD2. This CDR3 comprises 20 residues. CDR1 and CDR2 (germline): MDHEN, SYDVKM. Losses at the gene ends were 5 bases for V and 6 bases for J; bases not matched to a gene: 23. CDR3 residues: CASSLPSGRAGLGRVGEQYF. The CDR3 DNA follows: TGTGCCAGCAGTCTGCCTAGCGGGAGGGCAGGATTAGGTCGGGTAGGCGAGCAGTACTTC. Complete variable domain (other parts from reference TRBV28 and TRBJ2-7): DVKVTQSSRYLVKRTGEKVFLECVQDMDHENMFWYRQDPGLGLRLIYFSYDVKMKEKGDIPEGYSVSREKKERFSLILESASTNQTSMYLCASSLPSGRAGLGRVGEQYFGPGTRLTVT.

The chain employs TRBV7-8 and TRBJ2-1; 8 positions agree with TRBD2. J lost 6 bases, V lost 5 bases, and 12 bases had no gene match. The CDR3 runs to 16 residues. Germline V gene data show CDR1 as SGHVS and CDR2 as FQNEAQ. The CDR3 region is CASSQRSGSLVNEQFF. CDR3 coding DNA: TGTGCCAGCAGCCAACGCAGCGGGAGCCTTGTCAATGAGCAGTTCTTC.

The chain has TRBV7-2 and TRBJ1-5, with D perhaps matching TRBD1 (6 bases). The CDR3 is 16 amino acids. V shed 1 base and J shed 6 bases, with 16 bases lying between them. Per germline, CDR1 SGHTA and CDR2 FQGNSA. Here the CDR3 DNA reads TGTGCCAGCAGCTTAGATGGGCAGGGGTTGATTCAGCCCCAGCATTTT. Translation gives CASSLDGQGLIQPQHF.

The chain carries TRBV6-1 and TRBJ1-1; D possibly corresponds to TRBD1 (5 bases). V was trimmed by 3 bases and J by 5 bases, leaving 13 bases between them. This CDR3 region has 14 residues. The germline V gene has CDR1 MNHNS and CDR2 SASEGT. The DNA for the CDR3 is TGTGCCAGCAGTGAGATCGAGGGGCATACTGAAGCTTTCTTT. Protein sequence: CASSEIEGHTEAFF.

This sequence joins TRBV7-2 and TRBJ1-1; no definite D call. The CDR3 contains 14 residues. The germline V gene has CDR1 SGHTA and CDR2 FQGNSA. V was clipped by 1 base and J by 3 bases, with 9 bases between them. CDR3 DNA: TGTGCCAGCAGCTTAGGGGTAGCGTACACTGAAGCTTTCTTT. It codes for CASSLGVAYTEAFF.

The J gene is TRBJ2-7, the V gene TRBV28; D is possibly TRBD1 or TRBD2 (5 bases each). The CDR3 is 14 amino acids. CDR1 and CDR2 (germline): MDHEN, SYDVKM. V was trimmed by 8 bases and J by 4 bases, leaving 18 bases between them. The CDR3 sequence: CASAYSGQPYEQYF. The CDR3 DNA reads TGTGCCAGCGCCTACTCGGGGCAACCTTACGAGCAGTACTTC.

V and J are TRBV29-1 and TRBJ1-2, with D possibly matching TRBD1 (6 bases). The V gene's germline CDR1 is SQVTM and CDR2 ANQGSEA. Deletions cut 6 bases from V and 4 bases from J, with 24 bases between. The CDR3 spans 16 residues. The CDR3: CSVYEPKGGATYGYTF. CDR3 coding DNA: TGCAGCGTCTATGAACCTAAGGGGGGGGCGACCTATGGCTACACCTTC.

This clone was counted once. DNA for the CDR3: TGTGCCAGCAGTCCGAAACCCCGACTAGCGGGAAACTACAATGAGCAGTTCTTC. The encoded protein is CASSPKPRLAGNYNEQFF. The V call is TRBV27, the J call TRBJ2-1, with 11 bases fitting TRBD2. The germline V gene has CDR1 MNHEY and CDR2 SMNVEV (reference sequence). V dropped 5 bases and J dropped 3; count of bases not matched to a gene: 12. This CDR3 is 18 amino acids long.

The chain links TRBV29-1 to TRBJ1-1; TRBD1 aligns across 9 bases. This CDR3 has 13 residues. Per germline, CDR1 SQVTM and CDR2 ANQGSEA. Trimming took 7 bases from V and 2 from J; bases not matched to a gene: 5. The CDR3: CSEDRGLNTEAFF. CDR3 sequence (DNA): TGCAGCGAGGACAGGGGTCTCAACACTGAAGCTTTCTTT.

The chain's CDR3 is CASRHGQGNQPQHF. The CDR3 DNA reads as TGTGCCAGCAGGCACGGGCAGGGAAATCAGCCCCAGCATTTT. This chain links TRBV6-5 with TRBJ1-5; possibly TRBD1 for D (5 bases). V lost 6 bases and J lost 4, with 13 bases in between. The germline CDR1 and CDR2 sequences are MNHEY and SVGAGI. The CDR3 sequence is 14 residues long.

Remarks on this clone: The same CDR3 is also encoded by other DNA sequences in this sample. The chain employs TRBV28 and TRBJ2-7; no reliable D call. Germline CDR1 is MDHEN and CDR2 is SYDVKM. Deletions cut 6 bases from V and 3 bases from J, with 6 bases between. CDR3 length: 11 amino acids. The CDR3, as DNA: TGTGCCAGCAGCCTCTACTACGAGCAGTACTTC. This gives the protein CASSLYYEQYF. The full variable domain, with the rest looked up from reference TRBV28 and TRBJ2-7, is DVKVTQSSRYLVKRTGEKVFLECVQDMDHENMFWYRQDPGLGLRLIYFSYDVKMKEKGDIPEGYSVSREKKERFSLILESASTNQTSMYLCASSLYYEQYFGPGTRLTVT.

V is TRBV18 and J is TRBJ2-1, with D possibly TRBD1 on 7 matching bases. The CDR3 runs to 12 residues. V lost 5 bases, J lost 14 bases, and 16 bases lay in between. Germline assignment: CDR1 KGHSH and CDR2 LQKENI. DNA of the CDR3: TGTGCCAGCTCATCCCTAGACAGGGAGGAGTTCTTC. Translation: CASSSLDREEFF.

This chain's CDR3 is CASSLEGQTSGLQYF. The CDR3 nucleotides read TGTGCCAGCAGCTTAGAGGGCCAGACTAGCGGTCTACAGTACTTC. V gene TRBV11-1 combines with J gene TRBJ2-7; 9 bases map to TRBD2. This CDR3 has 15 residues. Germline CDR1 SGHAT, CDR2 FQDESV (reference sequence). Trimming at V came to 1 base and at J to 10 bases, leaving 11 bases not matched to a gene.

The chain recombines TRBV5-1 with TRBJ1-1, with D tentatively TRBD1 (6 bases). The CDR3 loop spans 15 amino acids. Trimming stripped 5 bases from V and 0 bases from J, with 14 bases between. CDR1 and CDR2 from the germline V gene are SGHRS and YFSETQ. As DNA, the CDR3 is TGCGCCAGCAGACCTTCTCAGGGGATGAACACTGAAGCTTTCTTT. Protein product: CASRPSQGMNTEAFF.

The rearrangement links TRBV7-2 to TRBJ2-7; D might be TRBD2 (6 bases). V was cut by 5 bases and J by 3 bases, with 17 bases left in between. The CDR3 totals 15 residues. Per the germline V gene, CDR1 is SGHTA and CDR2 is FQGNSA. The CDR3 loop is CASSLGTGVSYEQYF. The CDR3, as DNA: TGTGCCAGCAGCCTCGGGACGGGGGTGAGCTACGAGCAGTACTTC.

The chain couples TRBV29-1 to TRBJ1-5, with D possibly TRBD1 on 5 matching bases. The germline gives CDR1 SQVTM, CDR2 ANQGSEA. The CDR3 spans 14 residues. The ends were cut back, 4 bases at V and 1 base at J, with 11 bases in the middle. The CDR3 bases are TGCAGCGTTGTCGAGGGGCAAAGCAATCAGCCCCAGCATTTT. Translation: CSVVEGQSNQPQHF.

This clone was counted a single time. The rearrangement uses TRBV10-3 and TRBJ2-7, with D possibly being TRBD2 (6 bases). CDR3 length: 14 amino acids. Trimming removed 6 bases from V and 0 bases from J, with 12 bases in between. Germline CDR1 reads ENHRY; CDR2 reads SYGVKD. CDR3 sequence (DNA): TGTGCCATCAGGAAAAATAGCGGCTCCTACGAGCAGTACTTC. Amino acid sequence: CAIRKNSGSYEQYF.

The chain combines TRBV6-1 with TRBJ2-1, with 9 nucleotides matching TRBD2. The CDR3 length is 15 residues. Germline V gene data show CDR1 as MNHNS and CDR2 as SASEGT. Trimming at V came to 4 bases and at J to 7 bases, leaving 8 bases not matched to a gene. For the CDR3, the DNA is TGTGCCAGCAGTGCGCGGGAGGGCCAGGGGAATGAGCAGTTCTTC. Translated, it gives CASSAREGQGNEQFF.

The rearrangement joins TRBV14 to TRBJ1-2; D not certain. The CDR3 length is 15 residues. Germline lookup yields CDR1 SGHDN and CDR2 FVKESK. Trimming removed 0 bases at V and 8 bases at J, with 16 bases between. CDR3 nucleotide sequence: TGTGCCAGCAGCCAAGATAGGTCCGCGAGAAGGGGCTACACCTTC. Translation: CASSQDRSARRGYTF.

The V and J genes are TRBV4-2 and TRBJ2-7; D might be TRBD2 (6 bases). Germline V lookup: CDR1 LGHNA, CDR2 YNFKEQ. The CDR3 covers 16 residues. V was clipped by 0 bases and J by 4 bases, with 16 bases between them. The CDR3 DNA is TGTGCCAGCAGCCAAGATCTGGGGGGAGCCAAGTACGAGCAGTACTTC. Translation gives CASSQDLGGAKYEQYF.

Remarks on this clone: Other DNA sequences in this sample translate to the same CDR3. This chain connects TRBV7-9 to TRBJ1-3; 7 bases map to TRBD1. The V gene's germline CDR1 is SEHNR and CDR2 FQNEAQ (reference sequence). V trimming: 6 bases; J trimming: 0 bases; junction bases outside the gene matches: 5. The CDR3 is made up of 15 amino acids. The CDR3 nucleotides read TGTGCCAGCAGGTTACAGGGGCACTCTGGAAACACCATATATTTT. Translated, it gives CASRLQGHSGNTIYF.

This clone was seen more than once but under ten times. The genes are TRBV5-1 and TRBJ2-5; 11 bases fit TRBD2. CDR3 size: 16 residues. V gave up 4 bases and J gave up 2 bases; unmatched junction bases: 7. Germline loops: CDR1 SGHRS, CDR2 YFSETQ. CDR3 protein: CASSGSSGRTQETQYF. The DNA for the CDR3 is TGCGCCAGCAGCGGGTCTAGCGGGAGGACGCAAGAGACCCAGTACTTC.

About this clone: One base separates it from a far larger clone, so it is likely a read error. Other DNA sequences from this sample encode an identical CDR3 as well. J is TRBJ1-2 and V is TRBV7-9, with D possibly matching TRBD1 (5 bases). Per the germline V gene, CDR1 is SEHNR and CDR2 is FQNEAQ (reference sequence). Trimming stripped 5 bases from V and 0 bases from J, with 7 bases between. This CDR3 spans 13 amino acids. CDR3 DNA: TGTGCCAGCAGCCCGGGGGCTAACTATGGCTACACCTTC. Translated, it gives CASSPGANYGYTF.

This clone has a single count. The DNA of the CDR3 is TGTGCCAGCAGCTCTAGCGGGAGCTCCTACGAGCAGTACTTC. As protein: CASSSSGSSYEQYF. The J gene is TRBJ2-7, the V gene TRBV7-8; 10 nucleotides agree with TRBD2. Germline V gene lookup returns CDR1 SGHVS and CDR2 FQNEAQ. The J segment lost 0 bases and the V segment lost 4 bases, leaving 0 bases of the junction unmatched. This CDR3 has 14 residues.

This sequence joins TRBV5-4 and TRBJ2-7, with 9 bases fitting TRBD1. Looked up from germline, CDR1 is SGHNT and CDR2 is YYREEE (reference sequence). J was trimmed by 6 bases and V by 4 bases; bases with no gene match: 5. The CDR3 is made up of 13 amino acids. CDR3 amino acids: CASSRDRAAEQYF. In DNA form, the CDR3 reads TGTGCCAGCAGCAGGGACAGGGCGGCCGAGCAGTACTTC.

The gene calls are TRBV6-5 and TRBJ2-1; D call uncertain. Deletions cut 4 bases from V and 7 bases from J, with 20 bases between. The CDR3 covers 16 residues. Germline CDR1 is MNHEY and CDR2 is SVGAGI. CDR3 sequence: CASSSTKADLGNEQFF. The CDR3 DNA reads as TGTGCCAGCAGTTCGACCAAGGCGGACCTTGGGAATGAGCAGTTCTTC.

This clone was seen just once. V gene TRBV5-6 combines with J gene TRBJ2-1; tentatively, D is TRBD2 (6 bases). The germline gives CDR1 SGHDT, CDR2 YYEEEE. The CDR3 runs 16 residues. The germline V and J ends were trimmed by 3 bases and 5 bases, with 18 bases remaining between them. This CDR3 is CASSYPGLTYNNEQFF. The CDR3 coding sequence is TGTGCCAGCAGCTACCCGGGACTTACATACAACAATGAGCAGTTCTTC.

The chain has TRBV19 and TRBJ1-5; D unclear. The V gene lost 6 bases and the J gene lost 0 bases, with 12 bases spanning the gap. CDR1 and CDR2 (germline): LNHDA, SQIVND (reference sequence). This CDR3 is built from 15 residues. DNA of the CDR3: TGTGCCAGTAGCGCGTACATTAATAGCAATCAGCCCCAGCATTTT. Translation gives CASSAYINSNQPQHF. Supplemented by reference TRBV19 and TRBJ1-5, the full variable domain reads DGGITQSPKYLFRKEGQNVTLSCEQNLNHDAMYWYRQDPGQGLRLIYYSQIVNDFQKGDIAEGYSVSREKKESFPLTVTSAQKNPTAFYLCASSAYINSNQPQHFGDGTRLSIL.

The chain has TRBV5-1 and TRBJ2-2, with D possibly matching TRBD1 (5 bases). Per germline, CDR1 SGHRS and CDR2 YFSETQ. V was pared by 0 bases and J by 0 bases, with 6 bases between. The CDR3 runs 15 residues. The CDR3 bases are TGCGCCAGCAGCTTGGGACAGACGAACACCGGGGAGCTGTTTTTT. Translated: CASSLGQTNTGELFF.